Listed below are T cell receptor beta chains from one sample, sequenced in a study of response to subunit inactivated influenza vaccine. TCRdb reprocessed the RT-PCR reads via MiXCR and lists one record per CDR3 protein. The repertoire has about 520,000 distinct CDR3 sequences, around 7.9% of them found once; the top ten carry 13%. The source material was PBMCs from blood, sampled 23 months after vaccination. Receptor source: a man aged 50 to 75 who received an inactivated influenza vaccine. The CDR3 runs from the conserved cysteine through the conserved F or W.

V: TRBV7-2; J: TRBJ2-2; CDR3: CASSFGTGLPGELFF
V: TRBV12-3/TRBV12-4; J: TRBJ2-1; CDR3: CASSPGHSGDEQFF
V: TRBV6-5; J: TRBJ2-2; CDR3: CASSYSGQATGELFF
V: TRBV6-5; J: TRBJ2-2; CDR3: CASSYSPREGLFF
V: TRBV5-6; J: TRBJ2-7; CDR3: CASSAFSYEQYF
V: TRBV7-2; J: TRBJ2-3; CDR3: CASSHGGPTDTQYF
V: TRBV20-1; J: TRBJ1-2; CDR3: CSARVTANYGYTF
V: TRBV19; J: TRBJ2-1; CDR3: CASSMRGRGSNEQFF
V: TRBV28; J: TRBJ1-2; CDR3: CASSLLTGGGYTF
V: TRBV20-1; J: TRBJ1-1; CDR3: CSALGVENTEAFF
V: TRBV20-1; J: TRBJ2-1; CDR3: CSARERNKQFF
V: TRBV11-1; J: TRBJ2-7; CDR3: CASSPDGDYEQYF
V: TRBV12-3/TRBV12-4; J: TRBJ2-5; CDR3: CTSSFELLQETQYF